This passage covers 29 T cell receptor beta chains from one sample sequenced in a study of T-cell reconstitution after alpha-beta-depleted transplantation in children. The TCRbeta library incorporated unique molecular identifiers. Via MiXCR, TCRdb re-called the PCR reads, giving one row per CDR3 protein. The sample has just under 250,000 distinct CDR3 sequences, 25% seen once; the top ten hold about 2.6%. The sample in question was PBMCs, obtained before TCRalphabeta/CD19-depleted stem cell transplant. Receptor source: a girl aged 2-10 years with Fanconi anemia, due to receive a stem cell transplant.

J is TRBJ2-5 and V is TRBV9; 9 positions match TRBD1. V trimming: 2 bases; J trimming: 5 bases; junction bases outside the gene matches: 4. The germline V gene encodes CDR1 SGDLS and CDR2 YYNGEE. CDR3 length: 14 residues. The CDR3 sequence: CASSVGTGSETQYF. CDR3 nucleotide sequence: TGTGCCAGCAGCGTCGGGACAGGGAGCGAGACCCAGTACTTC.

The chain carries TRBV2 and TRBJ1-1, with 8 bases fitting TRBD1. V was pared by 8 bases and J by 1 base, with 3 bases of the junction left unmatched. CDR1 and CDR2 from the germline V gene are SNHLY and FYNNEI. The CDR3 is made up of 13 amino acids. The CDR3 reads CASRQGPNTEAFF. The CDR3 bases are TGTGCCAGCCGACAGGGGCCGAACACTGAAGCTTTCTTT.

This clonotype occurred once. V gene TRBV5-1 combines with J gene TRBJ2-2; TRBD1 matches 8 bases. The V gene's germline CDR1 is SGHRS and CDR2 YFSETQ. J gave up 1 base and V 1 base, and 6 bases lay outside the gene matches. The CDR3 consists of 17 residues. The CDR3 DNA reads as TGCGCCAGCAGCTTGCTTCTGGGGACAGGGAACACCGGGGAGCTGTTTTTT. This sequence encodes CASSLLLGTGNTGELFF.

The CDR3 protein is CSVELGRVEEQYF. The CDR3 bases are TGCAGCGTTGAACTCGGGCGGGTGGAAGAGCAGTACTTC. The chain is built from TRBV29-1 and TRBJ2-7; D might be TRBD2 (5 bases). CDR3 size: 13 residues. Germline lookup yields CDR1 SQVTM and CDR2 ANQGSEA. V shed 2 bases and J shed 7 bases, with 15 bases lying between them.

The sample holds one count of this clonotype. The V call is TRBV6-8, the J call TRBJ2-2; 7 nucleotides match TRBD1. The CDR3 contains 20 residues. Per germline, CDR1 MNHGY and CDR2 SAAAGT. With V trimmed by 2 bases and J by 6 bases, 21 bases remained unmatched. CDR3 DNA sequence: TGTGCCAGCAGTTACCCCGCCTGGTCCCGGGACAGCTCAGCCGCCGGGGAGCTGTTTTTT. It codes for CASSYPAWSRDSSAAGELFF.

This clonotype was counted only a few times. The CDR3 DNA follows: TGTGCCAGCTCACCAGTCAAGCGCGCCCTGAGCACAGATACGCAGTATTTT. Residues: CASSPVKRALSTDTQYF. The chain couples TRBV18 to TRBJ2-3; no reliable D call. Trimming cost V 2 bases and J 0 bases, with 15 bases left between them. This CDR3 is built from 17 residues. Germline CDR1 is KGHSH and CDR2 is LQKENI.

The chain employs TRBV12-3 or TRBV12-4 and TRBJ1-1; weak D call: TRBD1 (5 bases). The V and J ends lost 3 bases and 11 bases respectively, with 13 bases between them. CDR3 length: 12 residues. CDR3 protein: CASSFDTGFAFF. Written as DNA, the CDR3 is TGTGCCAGCAGTTTTGACACAGGTTTCGCTTTCTTT.

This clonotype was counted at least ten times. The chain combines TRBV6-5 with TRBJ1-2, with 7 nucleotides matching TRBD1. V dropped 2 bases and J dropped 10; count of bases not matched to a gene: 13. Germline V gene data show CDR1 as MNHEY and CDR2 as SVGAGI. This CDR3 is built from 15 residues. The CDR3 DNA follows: TGTGCCAGCAGTTACAAGGCAGGGGGGCTCTTCGACTACACCTTC. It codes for CASSYKAGGLFDYTF.

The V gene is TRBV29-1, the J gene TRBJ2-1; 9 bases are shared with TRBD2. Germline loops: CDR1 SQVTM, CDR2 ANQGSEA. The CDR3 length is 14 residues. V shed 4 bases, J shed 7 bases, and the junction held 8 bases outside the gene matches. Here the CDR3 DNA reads TGCAGCGTTGTGGGTCTAGCGGGAACAAATGAGCAGTTCTTC. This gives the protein CSVVGLAGTNEQFF.

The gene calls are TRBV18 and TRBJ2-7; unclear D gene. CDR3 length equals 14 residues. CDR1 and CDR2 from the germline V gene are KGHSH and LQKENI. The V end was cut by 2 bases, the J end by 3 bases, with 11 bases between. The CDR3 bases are TGTGCCAGCTCACCAGGGTACCGGTACTACGAGCAGTACTTC. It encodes CASSPGYRYYEQYF.

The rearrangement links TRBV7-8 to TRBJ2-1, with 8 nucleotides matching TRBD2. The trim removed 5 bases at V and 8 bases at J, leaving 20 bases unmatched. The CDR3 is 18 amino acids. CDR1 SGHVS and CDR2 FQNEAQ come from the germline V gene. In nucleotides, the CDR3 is TGTGCCAGCAGCCATAACGGACTAGCAAAGGATGGGTACTATGAGCAGTTCTTC. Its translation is CASSHNGLAKDGYYEQFF.

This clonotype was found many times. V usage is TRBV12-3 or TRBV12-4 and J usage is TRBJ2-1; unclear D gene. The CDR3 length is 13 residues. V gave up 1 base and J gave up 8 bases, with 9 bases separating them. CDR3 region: CASSLDRADEQFF. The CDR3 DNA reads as TGTGCCAGCAGTTTAGATCGGGCGGATGAGCAGTTCTTC.

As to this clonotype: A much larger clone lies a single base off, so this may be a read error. The CDR3 spells CSAGGLAFIDTQYF. CDR3 nucleotide sequence: TGCAGTGCTGGAGGACTAGCCTTCATAGATACGCAGTATTTT. This chain links TRBV20-1 with TRBJ2-3; 8 bases are shared with TRBD2. Per germline, CDR1 DFQATT and CDR2 SNEGSKA (reference sequence). Germline trimming cut 5 bases from V and 5 bases from J; bases unmatched to any gene: 9. The CDR3 is 14 residues long.

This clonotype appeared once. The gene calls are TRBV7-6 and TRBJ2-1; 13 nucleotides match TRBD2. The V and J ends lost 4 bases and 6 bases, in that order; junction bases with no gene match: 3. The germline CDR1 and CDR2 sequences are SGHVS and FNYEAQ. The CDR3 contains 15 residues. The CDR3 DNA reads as TGTGCCAGCAGCTCCGGGACTAGCGGGGTCAATGAGCAGTTCTTC. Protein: CASSSGTSGVNEQFF.

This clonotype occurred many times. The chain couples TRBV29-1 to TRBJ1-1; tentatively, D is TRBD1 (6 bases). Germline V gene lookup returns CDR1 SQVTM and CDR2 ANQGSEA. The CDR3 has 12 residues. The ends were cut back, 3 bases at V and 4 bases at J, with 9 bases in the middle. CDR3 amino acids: CSVDGTSTEAFF. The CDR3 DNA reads TGCAGCGTTGACGGGACAAGCACTGAAGCTTTCTTT.

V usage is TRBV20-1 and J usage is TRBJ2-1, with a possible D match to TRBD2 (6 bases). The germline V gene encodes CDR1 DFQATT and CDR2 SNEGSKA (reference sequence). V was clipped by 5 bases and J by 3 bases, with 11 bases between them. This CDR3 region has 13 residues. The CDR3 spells CSAGGTFYNEQFF. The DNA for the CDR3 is TGCAGTGCTGGGGGGACGTTCTACAATGAGCAGTTCTTC.

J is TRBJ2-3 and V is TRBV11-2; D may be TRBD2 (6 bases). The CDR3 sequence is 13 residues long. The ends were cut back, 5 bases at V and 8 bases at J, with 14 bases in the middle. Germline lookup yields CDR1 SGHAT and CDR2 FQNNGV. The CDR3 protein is CASSNDVGLTQYF. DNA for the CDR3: TGTGCCAGCAGCAATGACGTGGGACTTACGCAGTATTTT.

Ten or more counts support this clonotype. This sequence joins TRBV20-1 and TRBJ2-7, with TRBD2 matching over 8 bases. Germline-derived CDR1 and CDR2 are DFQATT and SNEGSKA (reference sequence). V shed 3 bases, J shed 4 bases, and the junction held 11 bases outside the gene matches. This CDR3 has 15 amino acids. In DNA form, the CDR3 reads TGCAGTGCTAGGGATTCGGGACTAGGCGGGTACGAGCAGTACTTC. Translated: CSARDSGLGGYEQYF.

CDR3 nucleotide sequence: TGCAGCGTTGCGTTGTTTTGGTCAGAATCTGGGGCCAACGTCCTGACTTTC. Translating gives CSVALFWSESGANVLTF. The rearrangement uses TRBV29-1 and TRBJ2-6; no firm D call. Germline values: CDR1 SQVTM, CDR2 ANQGSEA. Trimming cost V 4 bases and J 1 base, with 17 bases left between them. This CDR3 is built from 17 residues. The full variable domain, in which reference TRBV29-1 and TRBJ2-6 provide the parts outside the CDR3, is SAVISQKPSRDICQRGTSLTIQCQVDSQVTMMFWYRQQPGQSLTLIATANQGSEATYESGFVIDKFPISRPNLTFSTLTVSNMSPEDSSIYLCSVALFWSESGANVLTFGAGSRLTVL.

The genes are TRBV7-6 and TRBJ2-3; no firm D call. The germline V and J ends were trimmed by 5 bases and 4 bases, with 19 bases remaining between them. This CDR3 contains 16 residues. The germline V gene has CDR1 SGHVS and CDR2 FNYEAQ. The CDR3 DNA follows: TGTGCCAGCAGCCATCGACCCGGGCTGAGCGCAGATACGCAGTATTTT. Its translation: CASSHRPGLSADTQYF.

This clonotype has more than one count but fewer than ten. CDR3 nucleotides: TGCAGTGCTAGAGAGGCAGCGGGAGACTACAATGAGCAGTTCTTC. It encodes CSAREAAGDYNEQFF. The V call is TRBV20-1, the J call TRBJ2-1; the match to TRBD2 covers 8 bases. V lost 0 bases, J lost 3 bases, and 4 bases stayed unmatched. CDR3 length: 15 amino acids. Germline V CDR1 and CDR2: DFQATT, SNEGSKA (reference sequence).

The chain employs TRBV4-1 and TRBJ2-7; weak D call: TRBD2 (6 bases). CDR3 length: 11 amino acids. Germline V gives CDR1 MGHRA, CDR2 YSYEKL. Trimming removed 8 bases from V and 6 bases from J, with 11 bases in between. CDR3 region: CASAQGLEQYF. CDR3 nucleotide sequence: TGCGCCAGCGCCCAGGGACTCGAGCAGTACTTC.

CDR3 nucleotide sequence: TGTGCCTGCACTTTGAGGGTTAGGACCGGGGAGCTGTTTTTT. Translation gives CACTLRVRTGELFF. The gene calls are TRBV6-2 or TRBV6-3 and TRBJ2-2; perhaps TRBD2 as D (5 bases). Trimming took off 11 bases at V and 5 bases at J, with 18 bases between the two ends. The CDR3 sequence is 14 residues long. Germline V gene lookup returns CDR1 MNHEY and CDR2 SVGEGT.

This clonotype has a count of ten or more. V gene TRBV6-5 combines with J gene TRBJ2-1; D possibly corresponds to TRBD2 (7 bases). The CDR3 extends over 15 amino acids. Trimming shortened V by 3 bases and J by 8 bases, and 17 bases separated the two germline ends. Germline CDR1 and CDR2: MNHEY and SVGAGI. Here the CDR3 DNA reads TGTGCCAGCAGTTATAATTTTCGGGGGGCTGATGAGCAGTTCTTC. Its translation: CASSYNFRGADEQFF.

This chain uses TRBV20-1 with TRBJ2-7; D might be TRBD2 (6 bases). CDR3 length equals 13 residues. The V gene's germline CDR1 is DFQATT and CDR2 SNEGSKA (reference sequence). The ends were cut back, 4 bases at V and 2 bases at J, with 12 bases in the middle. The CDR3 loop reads CSATPGDTYEQYF. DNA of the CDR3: TGCAGTGCTACCCCGGGGGATACCTACGAGCAGTACTTC.

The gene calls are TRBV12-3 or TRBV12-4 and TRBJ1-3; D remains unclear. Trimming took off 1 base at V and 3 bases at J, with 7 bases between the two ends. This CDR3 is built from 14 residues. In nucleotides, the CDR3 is TGTGCCAGCAGTTTAGGGGGAATTGGAAACACCATATATTTT. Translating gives CASSLGGIGNTIYF.

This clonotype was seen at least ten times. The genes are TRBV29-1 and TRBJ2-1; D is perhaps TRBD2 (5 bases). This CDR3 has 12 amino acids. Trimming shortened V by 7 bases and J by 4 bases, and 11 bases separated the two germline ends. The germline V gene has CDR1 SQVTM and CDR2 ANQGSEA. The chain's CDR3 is CSAPLEYNEQFF. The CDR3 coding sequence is TGCAGCGCCCCACTAGAGTACAATGAGCAGTTCTTC.

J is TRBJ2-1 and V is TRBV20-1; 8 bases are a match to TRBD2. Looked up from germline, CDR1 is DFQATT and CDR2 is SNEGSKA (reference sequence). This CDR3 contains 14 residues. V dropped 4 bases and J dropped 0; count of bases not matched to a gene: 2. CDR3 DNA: TGCAGTGCTAATCGGGGGGGCTCCTACAATGAGCAGTTCTTC. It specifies CSANRGGSYNEQFF.

CDR3 in DNA: TGCAGCGGGACAGGGGACATCCAAGCTTTCTTT. Amino acids: CSGTGDIQAFF. The rearrangement links TRBV29-1 to TRBJ1-1, with 9 bases that match TRBD1. The CDR3 totals 11 residues. Germline V gene data show CDR1 as SQVTM and CDR2 as ANQGSEA. V trimming: 7 bases; J trimming: 9 bases; junction bases outside the gene matches: 6.